There are a few counts of the clone carrying this TCR beta chain. Its antigen is not identified. Primers for the PCR totalled 60 Vbeta and 13 Jbeta. Produced via immunoSEQ multiplex PCR; TCRdb's table is partial and in-frame only. The profile shows 100,000 to 150,000 clones, 78% of them singletons. Trimming took 2 bases from V and 0 from J; bases not matched to a gene: 5. The CDR3 loop spans 16 amino acids. Germline V gene data show CDR1 as SGHNT and CDR2 as YYREEE (reference sequence). This sample was included in a study of cytomegalovirus exposure and HLA in healthy donors. Study-level findings and limits: A later analysis linked a missense variant in DCLRE1C to the trimming of TCR beta V and J genes.

The rearrangement uses TRBV5-4 and TRBJ2-1; 7 bases align to TRBD2. The receptor comes from a woman aged 18-35 years in good health and CMV-seronegative. Sequenced: PBMCs. Here the CDR3 reads CASSFAGGSSYNEQFF. For the CDR3, the DNA is TGTGCCAGCAGCTTCGCAGGCGGGAGCTCCTACAATGAGCAGTTCTTC.